This TCR beta chain was sequenced for a study of T cell repertoires in cytomegalovirus infection. Study summary: As its CMV epitopes, the study selected recently identified HLA-C-restricted and well-studied HLA-B-restricted targets. CMV infection plus the matching HLA type was flagged by public TCR beta signatures.

This clonotype was observed at least ten times. Its antigen is undetermined. TCRdb reprocessed the reads with MiXCR, giving one entry per CDR3 protein. Of about 83,000 distinct CDR3 sequences listed, approximately 30% are singletons. The CDR3 sequence is 15 residues long. The germline V and J ends were trimmed by 0 bases and 0 bases, with 8 bases remaining between them. In germline, CDR1 is MNHEY, CDR2 SVGEGT. The study's findings and limits: Ex vivo, HLA-C-restricted CMV-specific TCR beta clonotypes prevailed over the rest of the response. Cumulated frequencies of public TCR beta families served to identify carriers of CMV plus the relevant HLA.

Sample: CD8+ T cells from cultured PBMCs, taken from culture after CMV antigen stimulation. This TCR was sampled from a human donor in good health (CMV status not recorded). Some clones in this sample may be carry-over from other donors' samples. The gene calls are TRBV6-2 or TRBV6-3 and TRBJ1-2; no reliable D call. The DNA for the CDR3 is TGTGCCAGCAGTTACTCGGGGATTTCTAACTATGGCTACACCTTC. Encoded protein: CASSYSGISNYGYTF.